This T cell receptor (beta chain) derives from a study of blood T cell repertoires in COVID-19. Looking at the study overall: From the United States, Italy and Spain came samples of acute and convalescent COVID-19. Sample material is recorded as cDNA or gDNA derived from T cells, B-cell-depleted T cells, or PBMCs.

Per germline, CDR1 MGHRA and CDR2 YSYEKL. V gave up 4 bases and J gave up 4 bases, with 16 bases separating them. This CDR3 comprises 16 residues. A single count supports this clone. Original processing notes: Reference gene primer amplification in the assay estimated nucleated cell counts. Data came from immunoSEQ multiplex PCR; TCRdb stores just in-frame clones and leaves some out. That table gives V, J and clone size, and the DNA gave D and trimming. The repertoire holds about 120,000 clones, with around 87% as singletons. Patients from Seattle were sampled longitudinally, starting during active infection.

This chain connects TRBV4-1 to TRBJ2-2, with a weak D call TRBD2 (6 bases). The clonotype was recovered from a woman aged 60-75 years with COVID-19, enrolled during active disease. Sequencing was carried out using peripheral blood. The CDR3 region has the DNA TGCGCCAGCAGCCGAGATGGAGGAGGGATCACCGGGGAGCTGTTTTTT. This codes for CASSRDGGGITGELFF.